This entry lists 32 T cell receptor beta chains sequenced from one sample in a study of T cell responses to AZD1222 COVID-19 vaccine. Some clones are missing from TCRdb's copy, which holds only in-frame ones; the method was immunoSEQ multiplex PCR. Among about 73,000 clones listed, 89% were seen once. This specimen was peripheral blood, taken 28 days after the second AZD1222 dose. Source of these receptors: an adult who received the AZD1222 COVID-19 vaccine.

The chain recombines TRBV6-5 with TRBJ2-1, with D uncertain. Germline V gives CDR1 MNHEY, CDR2 SVGAGI. Trimming stripped 7 bases from V and 4 bases from J, with 5 bases between. The CDR3 covers 11 residues. The CDR3 region has the DNA TGTGCCAGCACAGATTACAATGAGCAGTTCTTC. This sequence encodes CASTDYNEQFF.

The J gene is TRBJ2-5, the V gene TRBV19; D uncertain. Germline lookup yields CDR1 LNHDA and CDR2 SQIVND (reference sequence). The ends were cut back, 3 bases at V and 4 bases at J, with 12 bases in the middle. The CDR3 sequence is 14 residues long. CDR3 DNA sequence: TGTGCCAGTAGTATGGGGATGAAGGGAGAGACCCAGTACTTC. Translated, it gives CASSMGMKGETQYF.

V usage is TRBV6-5 and J usage is TRBJ2-5; 8 bases line up with TRBD1. J gave up 2 bases and V 6 bases, and 8 bases lay outside the gene matches. CDR1 MNHEY and CDR2 SVGAGI come from the germline V gene. This CDR3 comprises 15 residues. CDR3 DNA sequence: TGTGCCAGCAGGATAGACAGGGGAATGCAAGAGACCCAGTACTTC. It codes for CASRIDRGMQETQYF.

This chain links TRBV7-8 with TRBJ1-5, with D perhaps TRBD1 (5 bases). V lost 1 base to trimming and J lost 6 bases, with 13 bases between them. From germline, CDR1 is SGHVS and CDR2 FQNEAQ. The CDR3 runs 15 residues. DNA of the CDR3: TGTGCCAGCAGCTTAGGGCAGGGAGGGAGTCAGCCCCAGCATTTT. Its protein product is CASSLGQGGSQPQHF.

The chain uses TRBV7-9 and TRBJ2-2; D might be TRBD1 (5 bases). The CDR3 consists of 14 residues. The germline CDR1 and CDR2 sequences are SEHNR and FQNEAQ (reference sequence). V shed 6 bases and J shed 0 bases, with 8 bases lying between them. The CDR3 DNA sequence: TGTGCCAGCAGGACAGAAGCGAACACCGGGGAGCTGTTTTTT. Protein: CASRTEANTGELFF. The complete variable domain, with remaining parts taken from reference TRBV7-9 and TRBJ2-2, reads DTGVSQNPRHKITKRGQNVTFRCDPISEHNRLYWYRQTLGQGPEFLTYFQNEAQLEKSRLLSDRFSAERPKGSFSTLEIQRTEQGDSAMYLCASRTEANTGELFFGEGSRLTVL.

The chain uses TRBV6-5 and TRBJ2-5, with D maybe TRBD1 (6 bases). The V and J ends lost 10 bases and 5 bases respectively, with 20 bases between them. Per the germline V gene, CDR1 is MNHEY and CDR2 is SVGAGI. The CDR3 covers 14 residues. CDR3 DNA: TGTGCCACCAACCAGGGGTGGAGGTGGGAGACCCAGTACTTC. This translates into CATNQGWRWETQYF.

The chain carries TRBV19 and TRBJ2-7, with 8 bases aligning to TRBD1. CDR1 is LNHDA, CDR2 SQIVND, per germline (reference sequence). V lost 5 bases and J lost 4; bases outside the gene matches: 4. The CDR3 runs 13 residues. CDR3 coding DNA: TGTGCCAGTAGTCCCCGACAGGGGTACGAGCAGTACTTC. It translates to CASSPRQGYEQYF.

The chain links TRBV9 to TRBJ2-3; 8 bases are shared with TRBD1. Germline loops: CDR1 SGDLS, CDR2 YYNGEE. V shed 6 bases and J 3 bases; nucleotides not matched to a gene: 9. The CDR3 has 15 amino acids. The chain's CDR3 is CASTLTGGRTDTQYF. The CDR3 bases are TGTGCCAGCACCCTTACAGGGGGTCGGACAGATACGCAGTATTTT.

The chain carries TRBV6-2 or TRBV6-3 and TRBJ2-7, with D perhaps being TRBD1 or TRBD2 (5 bases each). The CDR3 is 16 amino acids. Germline loops: CDR1 MNHEY, CDR2 SVGEGT. V was pared by 0 bases and J by 10 bases, with 22 bases between. Here the CDR3 reads CASSYSKGGEGSRQYV. The CDR3 DNA reads as TGTGCCAGCAGTTACTCGAAAGGTGGTGAGGGGTCGCGACAGTACGTC.

This chain's CDR3 is CASSSRRPLQETQYF. For the CDR3, the DNA is TGTGCCAGCAGCTCTCGTAGGCCCTTGCAAGAGACCCAGTACTTC. The chain recombines TRBV9 with TRBJ2-5; D is uncertain. V shed 4 bases and J shed 2 bases, with 15 bases lying between them. CDR1 is SGDLS and CDR2 is YYNGEE in the germline V gene. There are 15 residues in the CDR3.

This chain links TRBV2 with TRBJ1-2; TRBD1 is a possible D gene (6 bases). Trimming shortened V by 7 bases and J by 1 base, and 13 bases separated the two germline ends. This CDR3 spans 14 amino acids. Germline assignment: CDR1 SNHLY and CDR2 FYNNEI. The CDR3: CASTFYRDNYGYTF. CDR3 in DNA: TGTGCCAGCACCTTTTACAGGGATAACTATGGCTACACCTTC. The whole variable domain, filled in from reference TRBV2 and TRBJ1-2, reads EPEVTQTPSHQVTQMGQEVILRCVPISNHLYFYWYRQILGQKVEFLVSFYNNEISEKSEIFDDQFSVERPDGSNFTLKIRSTKLEDSAMYFCASTFYRDNYGYTFGSGTRLTVV.

This chain uses TRBV10-3 with TRBJ2-3; D tentatively reads TRBD1 or TRBD2 (5 bases each). CDR1 and CDR2 from the germline V gene are ENHRY and SYGVKD. This CDR3 has 16 residues. V shed 6 bases and J shed 5 bases, with 21 bases lying between them. In DNA form, the CDR3 reads TGTGCCATCAGAAAGACCGGGACCCAAAGGGGAGATACGCAGTATTTT. It yields the protein CAIRKTGTQRGDTQYF.

Only one count was recorded for this clone. The V and J genes are TRBV2 and TRBJ1-1; possible D gene TRBD1, 6 bases. Germline-derived CDR1 and CDR2 are SNHLY and FYNNEI. The V and J ends lost 7 bases and 10 bases respectively, with 19 bases between them. The CDR3 extends over 13 amino acids. This CDR3 reads CASTTRGTGRAFF. Here the CDR3 DNA reads TGTGCCAGCACCACAAGGGGCACAGGGCGAGCTTTCTTT.

The chain is built from TRBV11-2 and TRBJ1-2; D is uncertain. Per germline, CDR1 SGHAT and CDR2 FQNNGV. The CDR3 totals 14 residues. The ends were cut back, 2 bases at V and 1 base at J, with 8 bases in the middle. DNA for the CDR3: TGTGCCAGCAGCTTAAGTCAGAATAACTATGGCTACACCTTC. This codes for CASSLSQNNYGYTF. Combining the CDR3 with reference TRBV11-2 and TRBJ1-2 gives the whole variable domain EAGVAQSPRYKIIEKRQSVAFWCNPISGHATLYWYQQILGQGPKLLIQFQNNGVVDDSQLPKDRFSAERLKGVDSTLKIQPAKLEDSAVYLCASSLSQNNYGYTFGSGTRLTVV.

This clone appeared a single time. The chain combines TRBV18 with TRBJ2-3; D is undetermined. The CDR3 spans 11 residues. Germline-derived CDR1 and CDR2 are KGHSH and LQKENI. The ends were cut back, 6 bases at V and 7 bases at J, with 8 bases in the middle. The CDR3, as DNA: TGTGCCAGCTCCCCGGGCAATACGCAGTATTTT. Protein: CASSPGNTQYF.

This clone was seen more than once but under ten times. The rearrangement links TRBV6-5 to TRBJ2-7; possible D gene TRBD2, 5 bases. CDR3 size: 13 residues. In germline, CDR1 is MNHEY, CDR2 SVGAGI. V dropped 6 bases and J dropped 2 bases, with 11 bases sitting between them. The DNA of the CDR3 is TGTGCCAGCAGAAGTCCGGGGACCTACGAGCAGTACTTC. Protein: CASRSPGTYEQYF.

The rearrangement uses TRBV7-8 and TRBJ1-4; no reliable D call. The CDR3 covers 16 residues. Germline assignment: CDR1 SGHVS and CDR2 FQNEAQ. Trimming took off 7 bases at V and 4 bases at J, with 19 bases between the two ends. CDR3 loop: CASIKEGVSGNEKLFF. The CDR3 bases are TGTGCCAGCATAAAGGAGGGTGTCTCGGGTAATGAAAAACTGTTTTTT.

V and J are TRBV4-3 and TRBJ1-3; D is undetermined. The CDR3 has 15 residues. The V end lost 1 base, the J end lost 0 bases, and 7 bases lay between the germline ends. Germline CDR1 is LGHNA and CDR2 is YSLEER. This CDR3 is CASSQVSGSGNTIYF. DNA of the CDR3: TGCGCCAGCAGCCAAGTTTCGGGCTCTGGAAACACCATATATTTT.

The CDR3 region has the DNA TGCGCCAGCAGCCAAACGGGACTAGCGGGGCTAGCCAAAAACATTCAGTACTTC. Its protein product is CASSQTGLAGLAKNIQYF. V and J are TRBV5-1 and TRBJ2-4, with 13 nucleotides matching TRBD2. J gave up 0 bases and V 4 bases, and 7 bases lay outside the gene matches. The CDR3 loop spans 18 amino acids. Germline assignment: CDR1 SGHRS and CDR2 YFSETQ.

CDR3 in DNA: TGTGCCAGCGGGGAGCATAATGAAAAACTGTTTTTT. Translating gives CASGEHNEKLFF. The J gene is TRBJ1-4, the V gene TRBV6-5; D unclear. V lost 8 bases and J 4 bases, leaving 8 bases between the germline ends. The CDR3 sequence is 12 residues long. Germline loops: CDR1 MNHEY, CDR2 SVGAGI.

The rearrangement links TRBV6-4 to TRBJ2-7; 8 positions match TRBD2. The CDR3 totals 17 residues. The ends lost 6 bases at V and 0 bases at J; junction bases unmatched: 13. Germline assignment: CDR1 MRHNA and CDR2 SNTAGT. The CDR3 loop is CASSAGVLAGPSYEQYV. DNA for the CDR3: TGTGCCAGCAGCGCGGGGGTTTTAGCGGGGCCCTCCTACGAGCAGTACGTC.

The rearrangement links TRBV9 to TRBJ1-2; D is perhaps TRBD1 (6 bases). This CDR3 comprises 14 residues. Germline V gene data show CDR1 as SGDLS and CDR2 as YYNGEE. Between the trimmed V and J ends, which lost 4 bases and 3 bases, there was a span of 13 bases. CDR3 DNA sequence: TGTGCCAGCAGCCATGGACAGAAGGACTATGGCTACACCTTC. Translated, it gives CASSHGQKDYGYTF.

The gene calls are TRBV20-1 and TRBJ1-2; a possible D gene is TRBD1 (6 bases). In germline, CDR1 is DFQATT, CDR2 SNEGSKA (reference sequence). Trimming took 3 bases from V and 8 from J, leaving 19 bases between them. This CDR3 region has 14 residues. The CDR3 loop reads CSASEQGNLRGYTF. The CDR3 nucleotides are TGCAGTGCTAGTGAACAGGGCAACCTCAGGGGCTACACCTTC.

This clone was seen ten or more times. This chain uses TRBV7-9 with TRBJ2-2; no clear D. The CDR3 is 14 residues long. Germline CDR1 reads SEHNR; CDR2 reads FQNEAQ (reference sequence). V was clipped by 5 bases and J by 0 bases, with 7 bases between them. CDR3: CASSIGPNTGELFF. DNA for the CDR3: TGTGCCAGCAGCATCGGACCGAACACCGGGGAGCTGTTTTTT.

This clone is a singleton in its sample. This chain uses TRBV30 with TRBJ1-1; D is ambiguous. CDR1 and CDR2 from the germline V gene are GTSNPN and SVGIG (reference sequence). This CDR3 is built from 11 residues. Trimming removed 2 bases from V and 6 bases from J, with 7 bases in between. The CDR3 DNA reads TGTGCCTGGAGTCTTTTGGCTGAAGCTTTCTTT. Its translation is CAWSLLAEAFF.

V is TRBV5-1 and J is TRBJ1-1; perhaps TRBD1 as D (6 bases). The CDR3 is 14 amino acids. Germline lookup yields CDR1 SGHRS and CDR2 YFSETQ. The V and J ends lost 4 bases and 1 base respectively, with 11 bases between them. CDR3 loop: CASSQTRGNTEAFF. The DNA for the CDR3 is TGCGCCAGCAGCCAAACCAGGGGGAACACTGAAGCTTTCTTT.

V usage is TRBV7-6 and J usage is TRBJ2-1, with 9 nucleotides matching TRBD2. V shed 5 bases and J 7 bases; nucleotides not matched to a gene: 9. The germline V gene encodes CDR1 SGHVS and CDR2 FNYEAQ. This CDR3 region has 15 residues. In nucleotides, the CDR3 is TGTGCCAGCAGCCCCGGACTAGCGAATGGGAATGAGCAGTTCTTC. This sequence encodes CASSPGLANGNEQFF.

The chain recombines TRBV7-9 with TRBJ1-3; D remains ambiguous. Trimming took off 3 bases at V and 2 bases at J, with 8 bases between the two ends. The germline V gene has CDR1 SEHNR and CDR2 FQNEAQ (reference sequence). This CDR3 has 14 residues. The DNA for the CDR3 is TGTGCCAGCAGCTTTTTTGATGCTGGAAACACCATATATTTT. Encoded protein: CASSFFDAGNTIYF. Using reference TRBV7-9 and TRBJ1-3 for the parts outside the CDR3, the full variable domain is DTGVSQNPRHKITKRGQNVTFRCDPISEHNRLYWYRQTLGQGPEFLTYFQNEAQLEKSRLLSDRFSAERPKGSFSTLEIQRTEQGDSAMYLCASSFFDAGNTIYFGEGSWLTVV.

The chain links TRBV7-3 to TRBJ2-1; 10 nucleotides match TRBD2. The CDR3 consists of 17 residues. Germline assignment: CDR1 SGHTA and CDR2 FQGTGA. V lost 4 bases, J lost 5 bases, and 11 bases stayed unmatched. In DNA, the CDR3 is TGTGCCAGCAGCTCCCAGGGTAGCGGGAGGCCAGACAATGAGCAGTTCTTC. It specifies CASSSQGSGRPDNEQFF.

This rearrangement joins TRBV5-1 to TRBJ2-1; D is possibly TRBD2 (6 bases). Germline CDR1 is SGHRS and CDR2 is YFSETQ. The CDR3 loop spans 14 amino acids. The germline V and J ends were trimmed by 0 bases and 6 bases, with 10 bases remaining between them. CDR3 sequence: CASSLGGGINEQFF. The CDR3 bases are TGCGCCAGCAGCTTGGGTGGGGGGATCAATGAGCAGTTCTTC.

The CDR3 DNA is TGCGCCAGCAGCCCGGGACAGGCCAAAGGCTACACCTTC. Protein: CASSPGQAKGYTF. This chain joins TRBV5-1 and TRBJ1-2, with 8 bases lining up with TRBD1. This CDR3 has 13 amino acids. V dropped 4 bases and J dropped 8; count of bases not matched to a gene: 7. Germline lookup yields CDR1 SGHRS and CDR2 YFSETQ.

The V and J genes are TRBV28 and TRBJ1-4, with D possibly being TRBD1 (5 bases). This CDR3 has 15 amino acids. CDR1 and CDR2 from the germline V gene are MDHEN and SYDVKM. Trimming left V 0 bases short and J 5 bases short, with 10 bases between. CDR3 sequence reads: CASSLWGQGNEKLFF. CDR3 in DNA: TGTGCCAGCAGTTTATGGGGCCAGGGAAATGAAAAACTGTTTTTT.